These 2 T cell receptor beta chains were all obtained from the same sample, sequenced in a study of blood T cell repertoires in COVID-19 (dated by TCRdb to the early 2020s). The library was built by means of the immunoSEQ multiplex PCR assay. The immuneACCESS repertoire file appears here via TCRdb, limited to in-frame rearrangements. These files lack a portion of the clones; in checked studies, under half of the deficit traces to unresolved V genes, and the cause of the others is not known. In this sample the table shows 270,000 or so clones, around 86% of which occur a single time. The leading ten clones occupy less than 0.95% of the sample. The sample taken for sequencing was peripheral blood. The receptors were sampled from a woman in her forties who had recovered from COVID-19.

The J gene is TRBJ2-2, the V gene TRBV2; TRBD2 is a possible D gene (6 bases). Germline values: CDR1 SNHLY, CDR2 FYNNEI. The CDR3 loop spans 16 amino acids. Trimming left V 3 bases short and J 2 bases short, with 13 bases between. The CDR3 is CASSEFFGLNTGELFF. The CDR3 DNA reads TGTGCCAGCAGTGAGTTTTTCGGACTAAACACCGGGGAGCTGTTTTTT.

The genes are TRBV27 and TRBJ1-1; D is ambiguous. Germline CDR1 is MNHEY and CDR2 is SMNVEV (reference sequence). The CDR3 has 14 residues. V lost 3 bases, J lost 4 bases, and 12 bases lay in between. The CDR3 region has the DNA TGTGCCAGCAGTTTTTCGGGGATGGGCACTGAAGCTTTCTTT. Translated: CASSFSGMGTEAFF.